This is a list of T cell receptor beta chains from one sample in a study of blood T cell repertoires in COVID-19. Clones were read by immunoSEQ multiplex PCR, and TCRdb kept only the in-frame ones, dropping some. The table lists fewer than 75,000 clones, approximately 90% of them singletons, with roughly 3.5% in the top ten. Sequencing was performed on peripheral blood. The receptors stem from a man between 65 and 85 years old with acute or convalescent COVID-19. The CDR3 runs from the conserved cysteine through the conserved F or W. A D gene is named only where the DNA matches it firmly. Not every row has a clone size; where given, it reads once, few, many or a size class.

cdr3_aa	cdr3_nt	clone_size	j_call	d_call	v_call
CASSSPGGDTEAFF	TGTGCCAGCAGTTCCCCAGGGGGCGACACTGAAGCTTTCTTT	-	TRBJ1-1	TRBD1	TRBV28
CASSWALYEQYF	TGTGCCAGCAGCTGGGCACTCTACGAGCAGTACTTC	once	TRBJ2-7	-	TRBV11-2
CASSLPPGHLMTGELFF	TGTGCCAGCAGTCTCCCTCCGGGACACCTAATGACCGGGGAGCTGTTTTTT	-	TRBJ2-2	-	TRBV28
CSVELPVSYEQYF	TGCAGCGTTGAGCTACCGGTCTCCTACGAGCAGTACTTC	once	TRBJ2-7	-	TRBV29-1
CASSFSTAASTDTQYF	TGTGCCAGCAGCTTTTCGACAGCCGCTAGCACAGATACGCAGTATTTT	-	TRBJ2-3	-	TRBV7-9
CASSVSRRQGETQYF	TGTGCCAGCAGCGTATCGCGAAGACAGGGAGAGACCCAGTACTTC	-	TRBJ2-5	TRBD1	TRBV7-6
CASSSIQGTDYGYTF	TGTGCCAGCAGCTCAATCCAGGGGACCGACTATGGCTACACCTTC	-	TRBJ1-2	-	TRBV11-2
CASSYFGTGDYGYTF	TGTGCCAGCAGTTATTTCGGGACAGGGGACTATGGCTACACCTTC	-	TRBJ1-2	TRBD1	TRBV6-2/TRBV6-3
CASSIGVGGNYGYTF	TGTGCCAGTAGTATCGGGGTCGGGGGGAACTATGGCTACACCTTC	-	TRBJ1-2	-	TRBV19
CASSSLQNNSPLHF	TGTGCCAGCAGTTCGCTACAGAATAATTCACCCCTCCACTTT	medium-sized	TRBJ1-6	-	TRBV27
CASSSQGYGYTF	TGTGCCAGCAGTTCCCAGGGCTATGGCTACACCTTC	once	TRBJ1-2	-	TRBV28
CASSQEKLLYGYTF	TGCGCCAGCAGCCAAGAAAAACTCCTCTATGGCTACACCTTC	-	TRBJ1-2	-	TRBV4-1
CSVDDRGRNEQYF	TGCAGCGTTGACGACAGGGGGCGCAACGAGCAGTACTTC	once	TRBJ2-7	TRBD1	TRBV29-1
CASSPRTGQYTEAFF	TGCGCCAGCAGCCCACGGACAGGGCAGTACACTGAAGCTTTCTTT	-	TRBJ1-1	TRBD1	TRBV4-1
CASSQGGAGKYTDTQYF	TGTGCCAGCAGCCAAGGAGGAGCGGGGAAATACACAGATACGCAGTATTTT	-	TRBJ2-3	TRBD2	TRBV4-2
CASSSWTGSGNTIYF	TGTGCCAGCAGCTCCTGGACAGGGTCCGGAAACACCATATATTTT	-	TRBJ1-3	TRBD1	TRBV3-1/TRBV3-2
CATSSPDRAYYGYTF	TGTGCCACCAGCAGCCCAGACAGGGCGTACTATGGCTACACCTTC	-	TRBJ1-2	TRBD1	TRBV15
CATSSRQASSYNEQFF	TGTGCCACCAGCAGCCGACAGGCTAGCTCCTACAATGAGCAGTTCTTC	-	TRBJ2-1	-	TRBV15
CASSDLDSPDTDTQYF	TGTGCCAGCAGTGACTTGGACAGCCCTGACACAGATACGCAGTATTTT	-	TRBJ2-3	-	TRBV2
CASSGGGQGYGYTF	TGTGCCAGCAGCGGAGGGGGACAGGGATATGGCTACACCTTC	-	TRBJ1-2	TRBD1	TRBV9
CASSRQPGLAGGHIGELFF	TGCGCCAGCAGCCGTCAACCGGGACTAGCGGGGGGGCATATCGGGGAGCTGTTTTTT	-	TRBJ2-2	TRBD2	TRBV4-1
CASRLQGTNEKLFF	TGTGCCAGCAGGCTACAGGGGACTAATGAAAAACTGTTTTTT	-	TRBJ1-4	TRBD1	TRBV28
CASSQGLSGNTIYF	TGCGCCAGCAGCCAAGGCCTTAGCGGAAACACCATATATTTT	-	TRBJ1-3	-	TRBV4-3
CASSSPTWDRGRAFF	TGTGCCAGTAGTTCCCCAACATGGGACAGGGGGAGAGCTTTCTTT	-	TRBJ1-1	TRBD1	TRBV19
CASSGGGAAGELFF	TGTGCCAGCAGCGGCGGGGGGGCGGCCGGGGAGCTGTTTTTT	-	TRBJ2-2	TRBD2	TRBV5-4
CASSLGWLGQGDQPQHF	TGTGCCAGCAGCTTAGGGTGGTTGGGGCAGGGGGATCAGCCCCAGCATTTT	-	TRBJ1-5	TRBD1	TRBV7-2
CASSLAVRTGGYEQYF	TGTGCCAGCAGCTTGGCCGTCAGGACAGGGGGCTACGAGCAGTACTTC	-	TRBJ2-7	TRBD1	TRBV5-5
CASSVGPVFNQPQHF	TGTGCCAGCAGCGTAGGGCCAGTGTTCAATCAGCCCCAGCATTTT	-	TRBJ1-5	-	TRBV9
CASSDAFLYGYTF	TGTGCCAGCAGTGACGCGTTTCTGTATGGCTACACCTTC	-	TRBJ1-2	-	TRBV2
CSVEDDRANVLTF	TGCAGCGTTGAAGACGACAGGGCCAACGTCCTGACTTTC	-	TRBJ2-6	-	TRBV29-1
CAISTRTGTNEKLFF	TGTGCCATCAGTACACGGACAGGAACTAATGAAAAACTGTTTTTT	-	TRBJ1-4	TRBD1	TRBV10-3